The entry below gives a single TCR beta chain sequence along with its context. It was the approximately 120-subject validation cohort, separate from the approximately 680-subject first cohort, to which the donors belonged. Germline V CDR1 and CDR2: MDHEN, SYDVKM. V lost 7 bases to trimming and J lost 11 bases; unmatched junction nucleotides: 16. The CDR3 is 15 residues long. The entry originates in a study of cytomegalovirus exposure and HLA in healthy donors. Profiling relied on immunoSEQ multiplex PCR, and the TCRdb table lists in-frame clones only, not all of them. The sample shows 160,000 or so clones, approximately 90% of them seen only once.

The chain combines TRBV28 with TRBJ1-1; 10 bases are shared with TRBD1. The receptor was isolated from a man aged 18-30 years in good health and CMV-seronegative. The specimen sequenced was PBMCs. CDR3 residues: CASIAPGQGTHYAFF. CDR3 nucleotide sequence: TGTGCCAGCATCGCCCCGGGACAGGGGACCCACTATGCTTTCTTT. Full variable domain (remainder filled in from reference TRBV28 and TRBJ1-1): DVKVTQSSRYLVKRTGEKVFLECVQDMDHENMFWYRQDPGLGLRLIYFSYDVKMKEKGDIPEGYSVSREKKERFSLILESASTNQTSMYLCASIAPGQGTHYAFFGQGTRLTVV.